The present T cell receptor beta chain was sequenced within a study of T cell responses to AZD1222 COVID-19 vaccine. Study-level findings and limits: Researchers report vaccine-associated CD4 TCRs spanning spike, with dominance at 160-218 and 743-854. Two AZD1222 doses significantly raised spike-specific TCR breadth and depth over controls. The sample set comprised mostly white British donors with more females, and clonal diversity was possibly underestimated.

Trimming stripped 0 bases from V and 15 bases from J, with 18 bases between. The CDR3 covers 14 residues. Germline V gives CDR1 SNHLY, CDR2 FYNNEI. Libraries were prepared by immunoSEQ multiplex PCR; TCRdb keeps only in-frame clonotypes and omits some of them. The table has about 60,000 clones, about nine tenths seen once; the top ten hold roughly 6%. Concerning this clone: No antigen is known for it.

The sequencing used peripheral blood, collected 28 days after the second dose of the MenACWY control vaccine. The chain employs TRBV2 and TRBJ2-1; maybe TRBD2 (5 bases). The receptor's source is an adult who received the MenACWY meningococcal vaccine as a control. In nucleotides, the CDR3 is TGTGCCAGCAGTGAAGCGCTGACCACTAGAGTCCGGTTCTTC. It is translated as CASSEALTTRVRFF.